These 10 T cell receptor beta chains share one sample of origin, sequenced in a study of early stage breast cancer tumors. Sequencing used immunoSEQ multiplex PCR; TCRdb keeps in-frame clones, though not all of them. The sample gives approximately 14,000 clones, approximately 84% of which show up once; 4.9% is in the top ten. Sequencing input: normal breast tissue next to the tumor. The receptors here all came from a person aged 30-39 years with breast cancer.

The chain employs TRBV4-1 and TRBJ2-7; D possibly corresponds to TRBD2 (6 bases). The V gene's germline CDR1 is MGHRA and CDR2 YSYEKL. The CDR3 runs 13 residues. V was shortened by 1 base and J by 4 bases, with 8 bases between the two germline ends. DNA of the CDR3: TGCGCCAGCAGCCAAGGCGGGATGTACGAGCAGTACTTC. Its protein product is CASSQGGMYEQYF.

This clone was recorded a few times. The chain links TRBV7-2 to TRBJ2-7; a possible D gene is TRBD2 (6 bases). The CDR3 is 15 residues long. CDR1 and CDR2 from the germline V gene are SGHTA and FQGNSA. Trimming took off 2 bases at V and 0 bases at J, with 11 bases between the two ends. The CDR3 loop reads CASSLWRTNSYEQYF. The CDR3 DNA reads TGTGCCAGCAGCTTATGGCGGACTAACTCCTACGAGCAGTACTTC.

In this sample, this clone turned up once. The J gene is TRBJ2-5, the V gene TRBV19; no clear D gene. This CDR3 is built from 14 residues. Deletions cut 2 bases from V and 2 bases from J, with 9 bases between. Germline V lookup: CDR1 LNHDA, CDR2 SQIVND (reference sequence). CDR3 amino acids: CASSIMVFQETQYF. CDR3 in DNA: TGTGCCAGTAGTATAATGGTGTTTCAAGAGACCCAGTACTTC. Full variable domain (outside the CDR3, taken from reference TRBV19 and TRBJ2-5): DGGITQSPKYLFRKEGQNVTLSCEQNLNHDAMYWYRQDPGQGLRLIYYSQIVNDFQKGDIAEGYSVSREKKESFPLTVTSAQKNPTAFYLCASSIMVFQETQYFGPGTRLLVL.

The chain couples TRBV7-2 to TRBJ2-7; TRBD1 might be the D (5 bases). This CDR3 region has 14 residues. Trimming pared 1 base from V and 0 bases from J, leaving 7 bases between. The germline CDR1 and CDR2 sequences are SGHTA and FQGNSA. This CDR3 reads CASSLEGVSYEQYF. Here the CDR3 DNA reads TGTGCCAGCAGCTTAGAAGGGGTCTCCTACGAGCAGTACTTC.

The CDR3 DNA sequence: TGTGCCAGCAGCTTAGTGGTCGGGACCTATAATTCACCCCTCCACTTT. Encoded protein: CASSLVVGTYNSPLHF. The chain is built from TRBV7-4 and TRBJ1-6; no clear D gene. The CDR3 totals 16 residues. The V and J ends lost 1 base and 2 bases respectively, with 9 bases between them. Germline CDR1 and CDR2: SGHVT and SQSDAQ.

The V call is TRBV5-4, the J call TRBJ2-7, with 9 nucleotides matching TRBD2. J lost 0 bases, V lost 2 bases, and 6 bases had no gene match. The CDR3 has 16 amino acids. The germline gives CDR1 SGHNT, CDR2 YYREEE (reference sequence). The CDR3 DNA follows: TGTGCCAGCAGCTTTGGCCCTAGCGGGATCTCCTACGAGCAGTACTTC. Encoded protein: CASSFGPSGISYEQYF. Complete variable domain (other parts from reference TRBV5-4 and TRBJ2-7): ETGVTQSPTHLIKTRGQQVTLRCSSQSGHNTVSWYQQALGQGPQFIFQYYREEENGRGNFPPRFSGLQFPNYSSELNVNALELDDSALYLCASSFGPSGISYEQYFGPGTRLTVT.

The V gene is TRBV14, the J gene TRBJ1-2; D not resolved. Trimming shortened V by 4 bases and J by 2 bases, and 14 bases separated the two germline ends. Germline V gene data show CDR1 as SGHDN and CDR2 as FVKESK. The CDR3 is 15 amino acids. Here the CDR3 reads CASSPAPRWNYGYTF. The CDR3 DNA reads TGTGCCAGCAGCCCAGCCCCCCGGTGGAACTATGGCTACACCTTC.

The V gene is TRBV30, the J gene TRBJ1-1; D unresolved. The V end was cut by 4 bases, the J end by 6 bases, with 12 bases between. Germline values: CDR1 GTSNPN, CDR2 SVGIG (reference sequence). The CDR3 is made up of 12 amino acids. CDR3: CAWTGLAAEAFF. The CDR3 DNA sequence: TGTGCCTGGACCGGCCTTGCGGCTGAAGCTTTCTTT. Full variable domain (rest looked up from reference TRBV30 and TRBJ1-1): SQTIHQWPATLVQPVGSPLSLECTVEGTSNPNLYWYRQAAGRGLQLLFYSVGIGQISSEVPQNLSASRPQDRQFILSSKKLLLSDSGFYLCAWTGLAAEAFFGQGTRLTVV.

The J gene is TRBJ2-3, the V gene TRBV7-9; 9 bases are a match to TRBD1. Germline V CDR1 and CDR2: SEHNR, FQNEAQ (reference sequence). The CDR3 loop spans 17 amino acids. V lost 5 bases and J lost 2; bases outside the gene matches: 11. CDR3 region: CASSPAGTGKLTDTQYF. In DNA form, the CDR3 reads TGTGCCAGCAGCCCAGCCGGGACAGGGAAGCTCACAGATACGCAGTATTTT.

V is TRBV11-3 and J is TRBJ2-5; 11 nucleotides match TRBD2. The CDR3 contains 15 residues. Looked up from germline, CDR1 is SGHNT and CDR2 is YENEEA. Trimming at V came to 5 bases and at J to 1 base, leaving 3 bases not matched to a gene. CDR3 loop: CASSLGTSGQETQYF. The CDR3 bases are TGTGCCAGCAGCCTCGGGACTAGCGGCCAAGAGACCCAGTACTTC.